The source of this T cell receptor (beta chain) is a study of blood T cell repertoires in COVID-19. Study information: Sites across the United States, Italy and Spain contributed samples from acute and convalescent COVID-19. PBMCs, B-cell-depleted T cells, or T cells provided the cDNA or gDNA that made up the material.

The CDR3 covers 15 residues. After removal of 6 bases from V and 3 bases from J, the junction contained 6 bases not matched to a gene. CDR1 is MDHEN, CDR2 SYDVKM, per germline. Original handling: Reference gene primer amplification yielded estimated nucleated cell counts. Using immunoSEQ multiplex PCR, the repertoire was profiled, and TCRdb retains in-frame clones only, with some absent. V and J calls and clone size are copied from that table; D and trimming were computed from the DNA. The data contain tens of thousands of clones, roughly 77% of them singletons. Specimen: peripheral blood. This sequence joins TRBV28 and TRBJ2-5; 11 bases fit TRBD2. The receptor was isolated from a human donor in a cohort sampled during active COVID-19. In DNA form, the CDR3 reads TGTGCCAGCAGAACTCCGGGACTAGCGGAAGAGACCCAGTACTTC. Translation: CASRTPGLAEETQYF.